This TCR beta chain was retrieved from a study of Ad26.COV2.S vaccination and SARS-CoV-2 variants. Libraries were prepared by immunoSEQ multiplex PCR; TCRdb keeps only in-frame clonotypes and omits some of them. Of approximately 350,000 clones in the sample, about 83% were seen once. This clone was recorded a few times. Treatment described: some 19 received Ad26.COV2.S at low or high dose, single or two shots; about 5 received placebo; per-sample allocation not given. After the first vaccine or placebo injection, samples were drawn on day 63. CDR1 LNHDA and CDR2 SQIVND come from the germline V gene (reference sequence). The CDR3 sequence is 14 residues long. The ends lost 8 bases at V and 1 base at J; junction bases unmatched: 5.

The specimen comprised peripheral blood, sampled in a trial of Ad26.COV2.S vaccine versus placebo. This chain connects TRBV19 to TRBJ2-5; TRBD2 agrees at 9 bases. The receptor was isolated from a person aged 18-65 years who received the Ad26.COV2.S COVID-19 vaccine or a placebo. Here the CDR3 reads CASQASGAQETQYF. The DNA for the CDR3 is TGTGCCAGTCAGGCTAGCGGGGCCCAAGAGACCCAGTACTTC.